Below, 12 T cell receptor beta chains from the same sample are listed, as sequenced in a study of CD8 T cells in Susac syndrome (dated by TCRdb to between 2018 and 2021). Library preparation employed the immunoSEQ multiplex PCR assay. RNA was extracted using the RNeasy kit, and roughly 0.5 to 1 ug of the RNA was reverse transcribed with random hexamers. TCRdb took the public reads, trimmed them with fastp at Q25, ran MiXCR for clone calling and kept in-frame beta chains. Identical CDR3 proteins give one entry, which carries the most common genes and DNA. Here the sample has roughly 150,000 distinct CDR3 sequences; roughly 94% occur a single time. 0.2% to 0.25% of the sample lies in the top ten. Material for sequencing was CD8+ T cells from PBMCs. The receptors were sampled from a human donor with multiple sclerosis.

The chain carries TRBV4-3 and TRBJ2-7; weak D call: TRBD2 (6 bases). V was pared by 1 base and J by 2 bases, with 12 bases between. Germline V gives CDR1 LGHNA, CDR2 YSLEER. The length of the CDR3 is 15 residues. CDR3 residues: CASSQGGGYAYEQYF. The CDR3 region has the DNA TGCGCCAGCAGCCAAGGTGGGGGGTACGCCTACGAGCAGTACTTC.

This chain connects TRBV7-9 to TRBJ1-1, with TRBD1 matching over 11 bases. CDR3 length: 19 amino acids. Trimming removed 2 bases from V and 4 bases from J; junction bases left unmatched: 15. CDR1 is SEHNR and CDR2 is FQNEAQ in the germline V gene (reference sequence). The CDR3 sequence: CASSLPHNSDRGRVTEAFF. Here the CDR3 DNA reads TGTGCCAGCAGCTTACCACACAATTCGGACAGGGGGCGCGTCACTGAAGCTTTCTTT. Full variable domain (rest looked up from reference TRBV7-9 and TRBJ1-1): DTGVSQNPRHKITKRGQNVTFRCDPISEHNRLYWYRQTLGQGPEFLTYFQNEAQLEKSRLLSDRFSAERPKGSFSTLEIQRTEQGDSAMYLCASSLPHNSDRGRVTEAFFGQGTRLTVV.

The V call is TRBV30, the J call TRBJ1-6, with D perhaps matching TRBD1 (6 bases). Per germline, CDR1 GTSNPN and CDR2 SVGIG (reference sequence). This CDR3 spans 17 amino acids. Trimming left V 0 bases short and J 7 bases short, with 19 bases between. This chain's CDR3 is CAWSVPRQGLSNSPLHF. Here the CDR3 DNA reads TGTGCCTGGAGTGTACCTCGGCAGGGGTTGAGCAATTCACCCCTCCACTTT.

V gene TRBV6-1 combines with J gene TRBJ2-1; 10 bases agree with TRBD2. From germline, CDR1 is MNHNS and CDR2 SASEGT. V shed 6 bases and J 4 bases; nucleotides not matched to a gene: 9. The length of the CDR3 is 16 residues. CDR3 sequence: CASSPFTSGEYNEQFF. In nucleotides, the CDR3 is TGTGCCAGCAGCCCATTCACTAGCGGGGAGTACAATGAGCAGTTCTTC.

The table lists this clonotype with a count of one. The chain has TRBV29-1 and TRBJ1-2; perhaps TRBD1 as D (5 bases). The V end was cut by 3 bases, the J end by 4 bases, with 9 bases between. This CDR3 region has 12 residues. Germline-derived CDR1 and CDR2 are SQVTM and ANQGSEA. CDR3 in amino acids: CSVENRFYGYTF. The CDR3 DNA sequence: TGCAGCGTTGAGAACAGGTTCTATGGCTACACCTTC.

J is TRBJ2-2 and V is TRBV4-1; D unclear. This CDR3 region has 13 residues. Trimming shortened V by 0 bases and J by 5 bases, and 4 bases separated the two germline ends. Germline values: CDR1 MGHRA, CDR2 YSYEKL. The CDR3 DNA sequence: TGCGCCAGCAGCCAAGAGGTTACCGGGGAGCTGTTTTTT. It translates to CASSQEVTGELFF.

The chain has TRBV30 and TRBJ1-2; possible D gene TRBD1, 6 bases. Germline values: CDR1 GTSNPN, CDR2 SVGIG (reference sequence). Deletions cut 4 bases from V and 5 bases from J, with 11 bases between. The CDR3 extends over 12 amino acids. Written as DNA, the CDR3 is TGTGCCTGGATTCTACAGGGATATGGCTACACCTTC. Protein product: CAWILQGYGYTF.

CDR3 protein: CSVELGPYEQYF. For the CDR3, the DNA is TGCAGCGTTGAATTAGGACCTTACGAGCAGTACTTC. This chain connects TRBV29-1 to TRBJ2-7; D is ambiguous. V was shortened by 2 bases and J by 4 bases, with 9 bases between the two germline ends. CDR1 and CDR2 from the germline V gene are SQVTM and ANQGSEA. CDR3 size: 12 residues.

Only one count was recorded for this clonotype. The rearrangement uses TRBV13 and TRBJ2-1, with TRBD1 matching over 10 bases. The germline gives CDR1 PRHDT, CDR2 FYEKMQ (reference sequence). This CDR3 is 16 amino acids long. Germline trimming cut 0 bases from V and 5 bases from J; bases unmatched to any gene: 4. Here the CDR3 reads CASSLGPGTGDNEQFF. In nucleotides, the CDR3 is TGTGCCAGCAGCTTAGGCCCCGGGACAGGGGACAATGAGCAGTTCTTC. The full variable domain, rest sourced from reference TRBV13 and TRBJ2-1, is AAGVIQSPRHLIKEKRETATLKCYPIPRHDTVYWYQQGPGQDPQFLISFYEKMQSDKGSIPDRFSAQQFSDYHSELNMSSLELGDSALYFCASSLGPGTGDNEQFFGPGTRLTVL.

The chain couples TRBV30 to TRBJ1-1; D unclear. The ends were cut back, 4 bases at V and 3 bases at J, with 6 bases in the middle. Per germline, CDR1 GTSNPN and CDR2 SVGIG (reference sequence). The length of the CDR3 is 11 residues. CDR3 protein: CAWIAYTEAFF. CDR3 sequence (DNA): TGTGCCTGGATAGCGTACACTGAAGCTTTCTTT.

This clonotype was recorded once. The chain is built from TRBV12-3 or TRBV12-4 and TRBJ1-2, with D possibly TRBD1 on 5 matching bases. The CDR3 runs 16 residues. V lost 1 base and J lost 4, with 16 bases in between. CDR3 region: CASSLGTQDIGYGYTF. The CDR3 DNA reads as TGTGCCAGCAGTTTAGGGACACAGGATATTGGCTATGGCTACACCTTC.

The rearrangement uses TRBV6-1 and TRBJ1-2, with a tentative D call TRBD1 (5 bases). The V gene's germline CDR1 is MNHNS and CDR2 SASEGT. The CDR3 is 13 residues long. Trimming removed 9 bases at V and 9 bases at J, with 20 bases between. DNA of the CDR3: TGTGCCAGTACAGTAGTGGACGCAGGGAGCTACACCTTC. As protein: CASTVVDAGSYTF.